These T cell receptor beta chains were read from a single sample in a study of control samples from healthy donors and cancer patients. Data came from immunoSEQ multiplex PCR; TCRdb stores just in-frame clones and leaves some out. The top ten clones hold roughly 1.2% of a sample with approximately 82,000 clones, 93% of them seen once. Sequencing was done on a sample of PBMCs. The receptors were gathered from a woman aged 40 to 55 with lung cancer. CDR3s include the opening cysteine and the closing phenylalanine or tryptophan. The D gene is left open where the match is weak. Rows may omit the clone size; those that give it use once, few, many or a size class.

TGTGCCAGCAATCCACAGCCGGGACTAGAAGCAGATACGCAGTATTTT,CASNPQPGLEADTQYF,TRBD2,once,TRBV9,TRBJ2-3
TGTGCCAGCAGTGACCCCCGGACAGGGGAGGTGAAGGAAAAACTGTTTTTT,CASSDPRTGEVKEKLFF,TRBD1,.,TRBV6-4,TRBJ1-4
TGTGCCAGCACGTACCGGGGTGCAAATCAGCCCCAGCATTTT,CASTYRGANQPQHF,.,once,TRBV28,TRBJ1-5
TGTGCCAGCCAATACGGACAGATGAACACTGAAGCTTTCTTT,CASQYGQMNTEAFF,.,.,TRBV3-1/TRBV3-2,TRBJ1-1
TGTGCCAGCAGCGCCCACAGTGAAACTAATGAAAAACTGTTTTTT,CASSAHSETNEKLFF,.,.,TRBV9,TRBJ1-4
TGTGCCAGTACAGAAGGGGGCAAGGTCTATGGCTACACCTTC,CASTEGGKVYGYTF,TRBD1,.,TRBV19,TRBJ1-2
TGCGCCAGCAGCTTGGAGATTGGGCTCCAGAACACTGAAGCTTTCTTT,CASSLEIGLQNTEAFF,.,.,TRBV5-1,TRBJ1-1
TGTGCCAGCAGCTATCGACGGAACACTGAAGCTTTCTTT,CASSYRRNTEAFF,.,.,TRBV5-6,TRBJ1-1
TGTGCCAGCAGCCGACAAAACAGGGGATATGGCTACACCTTC,CASSRQNRGYGYTF,TRBD1,.,TRBV3-1/TRBV3-2,TRBJ1-2
TGTGCCAGCAGTTTCTACAGTAACTACGAGCAGTACTTC,CASSFYSNYEQYF,.,.,TRBV12-3/TRBV12-4,TRBJ2-7
TGTGCCAGCAGCTTGGGACAGGGACCCGGGGAGCTGTTTTTT,CASSLGQGPGELFF,TRBD1,.,TRBV11-2,TRBJ2-2
TGTGCCAGCAGCGGGACCAAGGGGACTGAAGCTTTCTTT,CASSGTKGTEAFF,.,.,TRBV9,TRBJ1-1
TGTGCCAGCAGCGTGGACTACAATTCACCCCTCCACTTT,CASSVDYNSPLHF,.,.,TRBV9,TRBJ1-6
TGTGCTAGTGGTTTGGGACAGGGGTTGACTCAGCCCCAGCATTTT,CASGLGQGLTQPQHF,TRBD1,.,TRBV12-5,TRBJ1-5
TGTGCCAGCTCACCTCGACAGGGGCCCCTCCAAGAGACCCAGTACTTC,CASSPRQGPLQETQYF,TRBD1,.,TRBV18,TRBJ2-5
TGTGCCAGCAGCCAAGAGATCGGGAGCTTCAACTATGGCTACACCTTC,CASSQEIGSFNYGYTF,.,.,TRBV4-2,TRBJ1-2
TGTGCCAGCAGCGAGGGTCATAGCAATCAGCCCCAGCATTTT,CASSEGHSNQPQHF,.,.,TRBV7-2,TRBJ1-5
TGTGCCAGCCCCGGGGGGGGGCACAATGAGCAGTTCTTC,CASPGGGHNEQFF,TRBD2,.,TRBV7-2,TRBJ2-1
TGTGCCAGCAGTTATGGGGGGCCGAACACTGAAGCTTTCTTT,CASSYGGPNTEAFF,.,.,TRBV6-5,TRBJ1-1
TGTGCCAGCAGCCAAGCCGGGGGTAGCGAACAGGGGACAGATACGCAGTATTTT,CASSQAGGSEQGTDTQYF,.,.,TRBV4-2,TRBJ2-3
TGTGCCATCAGATCCGGGACAGCTGAATTATCGGATACGCAGTATTTT,CAIRSGTAELSDTQYF,TRBD1,.,TRBV10-3,TRBJ2-3
TGTGCCAGCAGCTTAGGGACCTACCCCGACGCTTTCTTT,CASSLGTYPDAFF,.,.,TRBV7-2,TRBJ1-1
TGTGCCAGCATGGACGGGGTCTTTGATATAGGCTACACCTTC,CASMDGVFDIGYTF,.,once,TRBV21-1,TRBJ1-2
TGTGCCAGCGGCCTGGCCGGGAACTCCTATAATTCACCCCTCCACTTT,CASGLAGNSYNSPLHF,.,.,TRBV28,TRBJ1-6
TGTGCCAGCAGCCAAGAAAGTTTTTGGGGAGTGCGGGGGGAAAAACTGTTTTTT,CASSQESFWGVRGEKLFF,.,.,TRBV3-1/TRBV3-2,TRBJ1-4
TGTGCCAGCAGCTTATATAGCGGGGGGGCGGCTGAGCAGTTCTTC,CASSLYSGGAAEQFF,TRBD2,.,TRBV9,TRBJ2-1
TGTGCCAGCAGCATACTGGGGGCAGATACGCAGTATTTT,CASSILGADTQYF,.,.,TRBV11-2,TRBJ2-3
TGCGCCAGCAGCTTGGACGGGGATAATTCACCCCTCCACTTT,CASSLDGDNSPLHF,.,.,TRBV5-1,TRBJ1-6
TGTGCCCTAAACCGGGGCCCCGGGGGGGAAGCTTTCTTT,CALNRGPGGEAFF,.,.,TRBV7-9,TRBJ1-1
TGTGCCAGCAGAGGTCATACAGGGGGTAGAGGCCTCACAGATACGCAGTATTTT,CASRGHTGGRGLTDTQYF,TRBD1,.,TRBV3-1/TRBV3-2,TRBJ2-3
TGTGCCAGCAGTTTCCGAGGGGGGTCCTACAATGAGCAGTTCTTC,CASSFRGGSYNEQFF,.,.,TRBV28,TRBJ2-1
TGTGCCACCCAGGAGGGGGGAAACATTCAGTACTTC,CATQEGGNIQYF,.,.,TRBV10-3,TRBJ2-4
TGTGCCAGCAGCTTGAGAGCGGGGGGCTCTGCAACTAATGAAAAACTGTTTTTT,CASSLRAGGSATNEKLFF,.,.,TRBV5-6,TRBJ1-4
TGTGCCAGCAGCTCCAAAGCGGGGGGCTCCTACAATGAGCAGTTCTTC,CASSSKAGGSYNEQFF,TRBD2,.,TRBV6-6,TRBJ2-1
TGTGCCAGCAGTTTCGGGGGGGGGATGAACTATGGCTACACCTTC,CASSFGGGMNYGYTF,.,.,TRBV27,TRBJ1-2
TGTGCCAGCAGCAAAGGGGCAGCCCAGTACTTC,CASSKGAAQYF,.,.,TRBV21-1,TRBJ2-5
TGTGCCAGCAGCGGAGGGCCGGACAGGCTGAATGAAAAACTGTTTTTT,CASSGGPDRLNEKLFF,TRBD1,.,TRBV2,TRBJ1-4